A selection of T cell receptor beta chains follows, all from one sample in a study of cytomegalovirus exposure and HLA in healthy donors. TCRdb's table, derived via immunoSEQ multiplex PCR, lists solely in-frame clones and lacks some. The data show about 180,000 clones, about 85% seen once. Sequencing was performed on PBMCs. The origin of the receptors is a man younger than 35 in good health and CMV-seropositive. Both conserved end residues are part of each CDR3. The D gene is left open where the match is weak. The size field is filled for only some rows; it gives once, few, many or a size class.

CDR3aa: CASRASPYGYTF; CDR3nt: TGTGCCAGCAGGGCCAGTCCCTATGGCTACACCTTC; j_gene: TRBJ1-2; abundance: few; v_gene: TRBV27; d_gene: -
CDR3aa: CASSLLGAEQYF; CDR3nt: TGTGCCAGCAGTTTACTAGGGGCCGAGCAGTACTTC; j_gene: TRBJ2-7; abundance: -; v_gene: TRBV28; d_gene: -
CDR3aa: CASSFPGESGNTIYF; CDR3nt: TGTGCCAGCAGCTTTCCAGGGGAATCCGGAAACACCATATATTTT; j_gene: TRBJ1-3; abundance: -; v_gene: TRBV5-4; d_gene: -
CDR3aa: CASSQVGMGRGGYTF; CDR3nt: TGCGCCAGCAGCCAAGTTGGGATGGGGAGAGGGGGCTACACCTTC; j_gene: TRBJ1-2; abundance: -; v_gene: TRBV4-1; d_gene: -
CDR3aa: CASTLTGHNSPLHF; CDR3nt: TGTGCCAGTACCCTCACAGGCCATAATTCACCCCTCCACTTT; j_gene: TRBJ1-6; abundance: -; v_gene: TRBV19; d_gene: -
CDR3aa: CASSHFGQGETQYF; CDR3nt: TGTGCCAGCAGCCACTTTGGACAGGGAGAGACCCAGTACTTC; j_gene: TRBJ2-5; abundance: once; v_gene: TRBV7-9; d_gene: TRBD1
CDR3aa: CASSEGLGSYEQYF; CDR3nt: TGTGCCAGCAGTGAAGGGTTGGGCAGCTACGAGCAGTACTTC; j_gene: TRBJ2-7; abundance: -; v_gene: TRBV2; d_gene: -
CDR3aa: CASNQDNTDTQYF; CDR3nt: TGCGCCAGCAATCAGGATAACACAGATACGCAGTATTTT; j_gene: TRBJ2-3; abundance: -; v_gene: TRBV10-1; d_gene: -
CDR3aa: CASSSAGAPYNEQFF; CDR3nt: TGTGCCAGCAGCTCCGCGGGGGCGCCTTACAATGAGCAGTTCTTC; j_gene: TRBJ2-1; abundance: -; v_gene: TRBV5-4; d_gene: -
CDR3aa: CASSFGVEAFF; CDR3nt: TGTGCCAGCAGTTTCGGGGTGGAGGCTTTCTTT; j_gene: TRBJ1-1; abundance: -; v_gene: TRBV28; d_gene: -
CDR3aa: CASSYSIAYEQYF; CDR3nt: TGTGCCAGCAGTTACTCGATAGCCTACGAGCAGTACTTC; j_gene: TRBJ2-7; abundance: -; v_gene: TRBV6-5; d_gene: -
CDR3aa: CASTGSSNTEAFF; CDR3nt: TGTGCCAGCACAGGGTCCTCGAACACTGAAGCTTTCTTT; j_gene: TRBJ1-1; abundance: -; v_gene: TRBV28; d_gene: -
CDR3aa: CASTDNSPLHF; CDR3nt: TGTGCCAGCACGGATAATTCACCCCTCCACTTT; j_gene: TRBJ1-6; abundance: few; v_gene: TRBV2; d_gene: -
CDR3aa: CASSPTTSPLQETQYF; CDR3nt: TGTGCCAGCAGCCCGACTACTAGTCCTCTCCAAGAGACCCAGTACTTC; j_gene: TRBJ2-5; abundance: -; v_gene: TRBV28; d_gene: -
CDR3aa: CASSQVAGNQPQHF; CDR3nt: TGTGCCAGCAGCCAGGTTGCAGGCAATCAGCCCCAGCATTTT; j_gene: TRBJ1-5; abundance: -; v_gene: TRBV27; d_gene: -
CDR3aa: CSAPSTSGGAPDTQYF; CDR3nt: TGCAGCGCCCCATCAACTAGCGGGGGGGCCCCAGATACGCAGTATTTT; j_gene: TRBJ2-3; abundance: -; v_gene: TRBV29-1; d_gene: TRBD2
CDR3aa: CASSLSTGSYEQYF; CDR3nt: TGTGCCAGCAGTCTATCGACGGGTTCCTACGAGCAGTACTTC; j_gene: TRBJ2-7; abundance: -; v_gene: TRBV27; d_gene: -
CDR3aa: CATSIPLGVTQYF; CDR3nt: TGTGCCACCAGCATCCCCCTGGGCGTGACCCAGTACTTC; j_gene: TRBJ2-5; abundance: once; v_gene: TRBV15; d_gene: -
CDR3aa: CASSQRGISNQPQHF; CDR3nt: TGCGCCAGCAGCCAACGGGGGATTAGCAATCAGCCCCAGCATTTT; j_gene: TRBJ1-5; abundance: -; v_gene: TRBV4-1; d_gene: -
CDR3aa: CASSQEWGLALQETQYF; CDR3nt: TGTGCCAGCAGCCAAGAGTGGGGATTAGCGCTTCAAGAGACCCAGTACTTC; j_gene: TRBJ2-5; abundance: -; v_gene: TRBV4-2; d_gene: -
CDR3aa: CASSLYRETQYF; CDR3nt: TGTGCCAGCAGCCTATACAGAGAGACCCAGTACTTC; j_gene: TRBJ2-5; abundance: once; v_gene: TRBV11-2; d_gene: -
CDR3aa: CASSLFGTGEREQYF; CDR3nt: TGTGCCAGTAGTTTATTCGGGACAGGGGAGCGCGAGCAGTACTTC; j_gene: TRBJ2-7; abundance: -; v_gene: TRBV19; d_gene: TRBD1
CDR3aa: CASSLGLAGDEQFF; CDR3nt: TGCGCCAGCAGCTTGGGACTAGCCGGCGATGAGCAGTTCTTC; j_gene: TRBJ2-1; abundance: -; v_gene: TRBV5-1; d_gene: TRBD2
CDR3aa: CASSLASGSYNEQFF; CDR3nt: TGCGCCAGCAGCTTGGCTAGCGGGAGCTACAATGAGCAGTTCTTC; j_gene: TRBJ2-1; abundance: once; v_gene: TRBV5-1; d_gene: TRBD2
CDR3aa: CASSSRRGSTDTQYF; CDR3nt: TGTGCCAGCAGCTCCCGGAGGGGATCGACAGATACGCAGTATTTT; j_gene: TRBJ2-3; abundance: -; v_gene: TRBV7-8; d_gene: -
CDR3aa: CASSPQGRSGELFF; CDR3nt: TGTGCCAGCAGCCCCCAAGGGAGGTCCGGGGAGCTGTTTTTT; j_gene: TRBJ2-2; abundance: -; v_gene: TRBV7-3; d_gene: -
CDR3aa: CASSFLWTGVPTDTQYF; CDR3nt: TGTGCCAGCAGCTTCCTATGGACAGGGGTTCCCACAGATACGCAGTATTTT; j_gene: TRBJ2-3; abundance: -; v_gene: TRBV7-6; d_gene: TRBD1
CDR3aa: CASSPRDTNYGYTF; CDR3nt: TGTGCCAGCAGCCCCCGGGACACCAACTATGGCTACACCTTC; j_gene: TRBJ1-2; abundance: -; v_gene: TRBV6-5; d_gene: -
CDR3aa: CARATGFGPRGTDTQYF; CDR3nt: TGTGCCAGGGCCACAGGGTTTGGGCCGAGAGGTACAGATACGCAGTATTTT; j_gene: TRBJ2-3; abundance: -; v_gene: TRBV27; d_gene: -
CDR3aa: CASSFLAGAGSYNEQFF; CDR3nt: TGTGCCAGCAGCTTTTTAGCAGGGGCTGGGTCCTACAATGAGCAGTTCTTC; j_gene: TRBJ2-1; abundance: -; v_gene: TRBV5-6; d_gene: -
CDR3aa: CASSLEAGPGNTIYF; CDR3nt: TGCGCCAGCAGCTTGGAGGCAGGGCCAGGAAACACCATATATTTT; j_gene: TRBJ1-3; abundance: -; v_gene: TRBV5-1; d_gene: -
CDR3aa: CASSWTGVTDTQYF; CDR3nt: TGTGCCAGCAGTTGGACAGGAGTCACAGATACGCAGTATTTT; j_gene: TRBJ2-3; abundance: -; v_gene: TRBV6-5; d_gene: TRBD1
CDR3aa: CASSYSFPAGLETQYF; CDR3nt: TGTGCCAGCAGTTACTCGTTCCCGGCAGGCTTAGAGACCCAGTACTTC; j_gene: TRBJ2-5; abundance: once; v_gene: TRBV6-5; d_gene: -
CDR3aa: CASSTDTDQINYGYTF; CDR3nt: TGTGCCAGCAGTACGGACACAGACCAGATTAACTATGGCTACACCTTC; j_gene: TRBJ1-2; abundance: -; v_gene: TRBV28; d_gene: -
CDR3aa: CASSFGTELAKNIQYF; CDR3nt: TGTGCCAGCAGCTTCGGGACAGAGCTAGCCAAAAACATTCAGTACTTC; j_gene: TRBJ2-4; abundance: few; v_gene: TRBV13; d_gene: TRBD1
CDR3aa: CASSSPSGGTYEQYF; CDR3nt: TGTGCCAGCAGCTCTCCTAGCGGGGGCACCTACGAGCAGTACTTC; j_gene: TRBJ2-7; abundance: -; v_gene: TRBV7-6; d_gene: TRBD2
CDR3aa: CASSLWGGAVDTQYF; CDR3nt: TGTGCCAGCAGCTTGTGGGGCGGGGCTGTGGATACGCAGTATTTT; j_gene: TRBJ2-3; abundance: -; v_gene: TRBV5-4; d_gene: -
CDR3aa: CASSLGRDRVTDTQYF; CDR3nt: TGTGCCAGCAGCTTAGGGCGGGACAGAGTCACAGATACGCAGTATTTT; j_gene: TRBJ2-3; abundance: -; v_gene: TRBV11-2; d_gene: -
CDR3aa: CATSSDGGWYGYTF; CDR3nt: TGTGCCACCAGTTCGGACGGCGGGTGGTATGGCTACACCTTC; j_gene: TRBJ1-2; abundance: -; v_gene: TRBV15; d_gene: -
CDR3aa: CASSSQGTNNEQFF; CDR3nt: TGTGCCAGCAGCTCACAGGGGACCAACAATGAGCAGTTCTTC; j_gene: TRBJ2-1; abundance: few; v_gene: TRBV11-2; d_gene: TRBD1
CDR3aa: CASSMTGEIRNQPQHF; CDR3nt: TGTGCCAGCAGCATGACAGGGGAGATACGAAATCAGCCCCAGCATTTT; j_gene: TRBJ1-5; abundance: -; v_gene: TRBV7-2; d_gene: TRBD1
CDR3aa: CASSPWGASGAFF; CDR3nt: TGTGCCAGCAGCCCCTGGGGAGCCTCCGGGGCTTTCTTT; j_gene: TRBJ1-1; abundance: -; v_gene: TRBV5-4; d_gene: -
CDR3aa: CSVGAAETQYF; CDR3nt: TGCAGCGTTGGGGCAGCCGAGACCCAGTACTTC; j_gene: TRBJ2-5; abundance: -; v_gene: TRBV29-1; d_gene: -
CDR3aa: CASSEAARRGPYEQYF; CDR3nt: TGTGCCAGCAGTGAAGCGGCCCGGCGAGGGCCCTACGAGCAGTACTTC; j_gene: TRBJ2-7; abundance: -; v_gene: TRBV2; d_gene: -
CDR3aa: CASSVGGGSSPTNEKLFF; CDR3nt: TGCGCCAGCAGCGTGGGAGGGGGTTCCTCCCCAACTAATGAAAAACTGTTTTTT; j_gene: TRBJ1-4; abundance: -; v_gene: TRBV5-1; d_gene: -
CDR3aa: CASSEYRSNEQFF; CDR3nt: TGCGCCAGCAGTGAGTACAGATCCAATGAGCAGTTCTTC; j_gene: TRBJ2-1; abundance: few; v_gene: TRBV10-1; d_gene: -
CDR3aa: CASSYQGKGMNTEAFF; CDR3nt: TGTGCCAGCAGTTATCAGGGGAAAGGAATGAACACTGAAGCTTTCTTT; j_gene: TRBJ1-1; abundance: -; v_gene: TRBV27; d_gene: -
CDR3aa: CASSLGQGGVYTF; CDR3nt: TGTGCCAGCAGCTTAGGACAGGGAGGAGTCTACACCTTC; j_gene: TRBJ1-2; abundance: -; v_gene: TRBV11-2; d_gene: TRBD1
CDR3aa: CASDREETQYF; CDR3nt: TGTGCCAGCGACAGGGAAGAGACCCAGTACTTC; j_gene: TRBJ2-5; abundance: -; v_gene: TRBV25-1; d_gene: TRBD1
CDR3aa: CASSLGGQGFSGELFF; CDR3nt: TGTGCCAGCAGCTTAGGTGGACAGGGGTTCTCCGGGGAGCTGTTTTTT; j_gene: TRBJ2-2; abundance: -; v_gene: TRBV11-2; d_gene: TRBD1
CDR3aa: CASRGEGETQYF; CDR3nt: TGTGCCAGCAGAGGGGAGGGAGAGACCCAGTACTTC; j_gene: TRBJ2-5; abundance: -; v_gene: TRBV6-6; d_gene: TRBD2
CDR3aa: CASSDSAVLSSYNEQFF; CDR3nt: TGTGCCAGCAGTGACTCGGCGGTTTTAAGCTCCTACAATGAGCAGTTCTTC; j_gene: TRBJ2-1; abundance: -; v_gene: TRBV6-4; d_gene: -
CDR3aa: CASSLILAGGYEQYF; CDR3nt: TGTGCCAGCAGCTTGATTCTAGCGGGGGGCTACGAGCAGTACTTC; j_gene: TRBJ2-7; abundance: -; v_gene: TRBV5-5; d_gene: TRBD2
CDR3aa: CASSLNKETQYF; CDR3nt: TGTGCCAGCAGCTTAAATAAAGAGACCCAGTACTTC; j_gene: TRBJ2-5; abundance: -; v_gene: TRBV7-6; d_gene: -
CDR3aa: CASSPGAGANVLTF; CDR3nt: TGTGCCAGCAGCCCCGGGGCTGGGGCCAACGTCCTGACTTTC; j_gene: TRBJ2-6; abundance: -; v_gene: TRBV9; d_gene: -
CDR3aa: CASSLGPLAGGTGELFF; CDR3nt: TGCGCCAGCAGCTTGGGGCCCCTAGCGGGAGGAACCGGGGAGCTGTTTTTT; j_gene: TRBJ2-2; abundance: -; v_gene: TRBV5-1; d_gene: TRBD2